Listed below are T cell receptor beta chains from one sample, sequenced in a study of neoadjuvant anti-PD-1 for oral cavity cancer. TCRdb keeps only in-frame clones here, not all; method: immunoSEQ multiplex PCR. The sample lists around 8,000 clones, approximately 60% occurring once. Sequences were derived from PBMCs, sampled after nivolumab (anti-PD-1) treatment. The receptors stem from a person between 40 and 80 years old with oral cavity squamous cell carcinoma. CDR3s leave out the opening cysteine and the closing phenylalanine or tryptophan. The D gene is left open where the match is weak.

>11|TRBV5-1|TRBD1|TRBJ1-6
AGRTGYNSPLH
>13|TRBV30|.|TRBJ1-5
AWSLPSPSNQPQH
>12|TRBV13|.|TRBJ2-7
ASSTGRGPYEQY
>15|TRBV27|TRBD1|TRBJ1-3
ASSSGQGIPSGNTIY
>13|TRBV4-2|.|TRBJ2-5
ASSQTWDSEGTQY
>11|TRBV19|TRBD1|TRBJ1-5
ASGQGVTQPQH
>14|TRBV7-6|TRBD1|TRBJ1-5
ASSLGDRERREPQH
>13|TRBV9|.|TRBJ2-1
ASNSFTRGAHEQF
>15|TRBV7-9|.|TRBJ2-2
ASSSPPGGSNTGELF
>11|TRBV7-2|TRBD1|TRBJ1-2
ASSLGQGDGYT
>13|TRBV7-2|.|TRBJ2-1
ASSLAGGLYNEQF
>13|TRBV19|.|TRBJ1-1
ASSIGRTANTEAF
>11|TRBV29-1|.|TRBJ2-1
TAGRAGVGEQF
>15|TRBV21-1|.|TRBJ1-4
ASSKRSGAGPTEKLF
>11|TRBV30|TRBD1|TRBJ1-2
AWHRDRPYGYT
>12|TRBV7-9|TRBD1|TRBJ2-1
ASGGQGGYNEQF
>11|TRBV19|TRBD1|TRBJ1-6
ASSRTGGSPLH
>11|TRBV27|TRBD2|TRBJ2-7
ASRLAGGHEQY
>15|TRBV28|.|TRBJ1-4
ASSSKFSGLRNEKLF
>9|TRBV20-1|.|TRBJ1-5
SARDQESQH
>12|TRBV11-2|.|TRBJ1-1
ASSLGQTNTEAF
>10|TRBV5-1|.|TRBJ2-7
ASSLESYEQY
>11|TRBV5-5|.|TRBJ1-1
ASSPGIRGEAF
>12|TRBV11-2|.|TRBJ2-5
ASSLGSRGETQY
>14|TRBV19|.|TRBJ1-5
ASSPRHAGRGQPQH
>15|TRBV4-1|TRBD2|TRBJ2-1
ASSQGAPSGGYNEQF
>13|TRBV7-9|.|TRBJ1-6
ASSLTGAGVAPLH
>9|TRBV18|.|TRBJ1-1
ASSPGLEAF
>11|TRBV27|.|TRBJ2-3
ASSSRGTDTQY
>14|TRBV7-6|.|TRBJ1-5
ASSPIERGGRQPQH
>14|TRBV4-1|TRBD1|TRBJ1-2
ASREGQTSPWIGYT
>14|TRBV19|TRBD1|TRBJ1-5
ASQGPTGYSNQPQH
>12|TRBV15|TRBD1|TRBJ1-1
ATSRVDRGNEAF
>10|TRBV19|TRBD1|TRBJ1-2
ASGQGPNGYT
>14|TRBV5-6|TRBD2|TRBJ2-3
ASSTESGAPTDTQY
>12|TRBV6-6|.|TRBJ1-3
ASSSLTTGNTIY
>13|TRBV7-2|.|TRBJ1-2
ASSRARGFGYGYT
>13|TRBV27|.|TRBJ2-7
ASSVAGRADYEQY
>13|TRBV5-1|.|TRBJ2-3
ASSLTGFTTDTQY
>12|TRBV4-2|.|TRBJ2-3
ASSPSLRTDTQY
>13|TRBV10-2|TRBD1|TRBJ1-2
ASRVDRGANYGYT
>12|TRBV11-2|.|TRBJ1-4
ASSSGWQNEKLF